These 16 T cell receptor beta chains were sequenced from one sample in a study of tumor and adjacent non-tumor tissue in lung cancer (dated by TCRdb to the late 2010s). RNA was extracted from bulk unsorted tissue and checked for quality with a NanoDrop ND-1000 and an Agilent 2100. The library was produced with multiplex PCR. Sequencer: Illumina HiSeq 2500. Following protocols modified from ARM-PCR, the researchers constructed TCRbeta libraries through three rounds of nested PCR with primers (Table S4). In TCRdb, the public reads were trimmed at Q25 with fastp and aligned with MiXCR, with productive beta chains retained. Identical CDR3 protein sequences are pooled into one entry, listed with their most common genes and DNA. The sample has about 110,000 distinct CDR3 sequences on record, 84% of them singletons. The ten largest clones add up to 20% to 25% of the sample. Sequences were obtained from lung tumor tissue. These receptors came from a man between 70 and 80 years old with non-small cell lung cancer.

CDR3 loop: CASSMEGEETQYF. The CDR3 nucleotides are TGTGCCAGCAGCATGGAGGGAGAAGAGACCCAGTACTTC. This chain links TRBV5-4 with TRBJ2-5, with D possibly being TRBD2 (6 bases). The V gene's germline CDR1 is SGHNT and CDR2 YYREEE (reference sequence). CDR3 size: 13 residues. V lost 4 bases, J lost 3 bases, and 10 bases lay in between.

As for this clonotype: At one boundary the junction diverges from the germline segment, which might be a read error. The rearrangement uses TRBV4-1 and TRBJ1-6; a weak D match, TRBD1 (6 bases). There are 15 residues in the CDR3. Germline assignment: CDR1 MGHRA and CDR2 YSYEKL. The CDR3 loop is CVSSHTGPLQSPLHF. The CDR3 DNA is TGCGTCAGCAGCCATACAGGGCCCCTCCAGTCACCCCTCCACTTT.

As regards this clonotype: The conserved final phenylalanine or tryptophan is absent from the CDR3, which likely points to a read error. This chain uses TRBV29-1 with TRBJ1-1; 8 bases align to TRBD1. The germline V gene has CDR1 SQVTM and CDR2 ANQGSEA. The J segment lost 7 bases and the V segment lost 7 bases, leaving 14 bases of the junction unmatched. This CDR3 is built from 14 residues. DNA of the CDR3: TGCAGCGCCTTCGGACAGGGAACTAAAAGTGAAGCTTTCTTA. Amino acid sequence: CSAFGQGTKSEAFL.

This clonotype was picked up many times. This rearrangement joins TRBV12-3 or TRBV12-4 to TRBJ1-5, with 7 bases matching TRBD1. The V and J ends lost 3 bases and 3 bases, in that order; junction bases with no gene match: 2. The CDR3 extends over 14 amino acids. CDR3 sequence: CASSLGQPNQPQHF. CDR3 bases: TGTGCCAGCAGTTTGGGACAGCCCAATCAGCCCCAGCATTTT.

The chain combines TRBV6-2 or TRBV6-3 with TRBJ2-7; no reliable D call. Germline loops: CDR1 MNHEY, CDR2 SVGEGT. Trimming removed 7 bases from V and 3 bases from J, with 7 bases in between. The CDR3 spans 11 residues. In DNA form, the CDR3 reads TGTGCCAGCACTCCGGGCTACGAGCAGTACTTC. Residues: CASTPGYEQYF.

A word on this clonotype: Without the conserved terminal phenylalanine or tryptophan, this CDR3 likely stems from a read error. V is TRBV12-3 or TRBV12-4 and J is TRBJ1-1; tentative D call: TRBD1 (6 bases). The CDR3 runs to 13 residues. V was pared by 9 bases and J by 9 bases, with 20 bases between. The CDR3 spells CASNFRDTQKAFI. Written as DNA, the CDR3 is TGTGCCAGTAATTTTCGGGACACACAGAAAGCTTTCATT.

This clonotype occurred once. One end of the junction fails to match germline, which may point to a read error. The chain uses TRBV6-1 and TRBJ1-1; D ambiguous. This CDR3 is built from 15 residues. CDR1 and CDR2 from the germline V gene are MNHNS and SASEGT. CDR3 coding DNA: TGTGCCAGCAGTGATTCGCGGGTGTTGAACATTGGAGCTCTCTTT. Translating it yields CASSDSRVLNIGALF.

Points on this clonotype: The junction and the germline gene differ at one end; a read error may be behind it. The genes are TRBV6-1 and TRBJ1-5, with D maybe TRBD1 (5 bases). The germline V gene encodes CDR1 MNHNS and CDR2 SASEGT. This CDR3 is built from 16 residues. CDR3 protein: CASSEGRGTVNHPQEF. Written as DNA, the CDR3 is TGTGCCAGCAGTGAAGGTAGAGGGACCGTAAATCATCCCCAGGAATTT.

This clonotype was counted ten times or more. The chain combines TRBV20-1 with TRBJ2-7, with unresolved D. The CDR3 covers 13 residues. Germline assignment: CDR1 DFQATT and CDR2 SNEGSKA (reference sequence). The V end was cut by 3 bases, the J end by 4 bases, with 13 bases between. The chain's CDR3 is CSARTVVGYEQYF. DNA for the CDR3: TGCAGTGCTAGGACCGTCGTAGGGTACGAGCAGTACTTC.

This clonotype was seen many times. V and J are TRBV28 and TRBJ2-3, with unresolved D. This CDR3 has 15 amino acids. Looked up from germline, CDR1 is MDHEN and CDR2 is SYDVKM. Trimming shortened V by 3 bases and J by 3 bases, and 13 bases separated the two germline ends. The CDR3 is CASSFPLLGTDTQYF. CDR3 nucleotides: TGTGCCAGCAGTTTCCCCCTACTCGGTACAGATACGCAGTATTTT. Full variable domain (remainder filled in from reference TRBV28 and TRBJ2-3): DVKVTQSSRYLVKRTGEKVFLECVQDMDHENMFWYRQDPGLGLRLIYFSYDVKMKEKGDIPEGYSVSREKKERFSLILESASTNQTSMYLCASSFPLLGTDTQYFGPGTRLTVL.

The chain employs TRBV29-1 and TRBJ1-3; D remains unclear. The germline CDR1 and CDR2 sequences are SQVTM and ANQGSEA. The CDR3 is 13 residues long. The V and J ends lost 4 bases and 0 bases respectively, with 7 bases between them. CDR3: CSVGSVSGNTIYF. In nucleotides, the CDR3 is TGCAGCGTTGGAAGTGTCTCTGGAAACACCATATATTTT.

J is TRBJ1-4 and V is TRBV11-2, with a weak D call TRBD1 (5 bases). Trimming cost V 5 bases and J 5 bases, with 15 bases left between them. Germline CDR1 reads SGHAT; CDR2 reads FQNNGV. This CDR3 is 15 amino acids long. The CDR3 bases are TGTGCCAGCAGCCCACAGACAGTTCGGAATGAAAAACTGTTTTTT. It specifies CASSPQTVRNEKLFF.

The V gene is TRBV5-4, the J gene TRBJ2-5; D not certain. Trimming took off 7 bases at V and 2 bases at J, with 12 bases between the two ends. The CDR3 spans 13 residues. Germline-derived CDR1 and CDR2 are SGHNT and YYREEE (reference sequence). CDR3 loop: CASAAGPQETQYF. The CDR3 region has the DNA TGTGCCAGCGCCGCAGGACCGCAAGAGACCCAGTACTTC.

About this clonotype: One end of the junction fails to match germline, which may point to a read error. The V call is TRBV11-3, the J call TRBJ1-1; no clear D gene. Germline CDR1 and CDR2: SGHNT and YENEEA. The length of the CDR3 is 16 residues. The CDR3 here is CDSSLKIGWMNTEAFF. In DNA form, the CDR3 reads TGTGACAGCAGCTTAAAAATAGGGTGGATGAACACTGAAGCTTTCTTT.

The CDR3 loop is CASSRTLVGMGDEQYF. The CDR3, as DNA: TGCGCCAGCAGCCGGACACTAGTGGGAATGGGGGACGAGCAGTACTTC. The chain combines TRBV4-1 with TRBJ2-7; tentatively, D is TRBD1 or TRBD2 (5 bases each). CDR1 is MGHRA, CDR2 YSYEKL, per germline. Deletions cut 4 bases from V and 5 bases from J, with 21 bases between. The CDR3 spans 16 residues.

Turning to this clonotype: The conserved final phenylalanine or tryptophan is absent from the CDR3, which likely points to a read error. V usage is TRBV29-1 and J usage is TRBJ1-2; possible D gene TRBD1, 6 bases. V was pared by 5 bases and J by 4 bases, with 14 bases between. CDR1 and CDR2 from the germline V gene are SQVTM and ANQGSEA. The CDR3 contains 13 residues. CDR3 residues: CSVLLTGAYGYTI. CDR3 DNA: TGCAGCGTTCTCCTGACGGGGGCCTATGGCTACACCATC.